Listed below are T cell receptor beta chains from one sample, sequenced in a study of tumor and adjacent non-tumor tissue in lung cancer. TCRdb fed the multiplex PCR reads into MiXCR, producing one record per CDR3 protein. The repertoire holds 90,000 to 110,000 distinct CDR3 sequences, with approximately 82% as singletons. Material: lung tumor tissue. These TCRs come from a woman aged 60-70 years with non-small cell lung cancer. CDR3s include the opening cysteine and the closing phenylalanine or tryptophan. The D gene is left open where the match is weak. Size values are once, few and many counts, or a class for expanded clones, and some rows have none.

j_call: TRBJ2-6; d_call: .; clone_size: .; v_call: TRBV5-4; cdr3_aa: CASSVGSSGANVVAF; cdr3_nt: TGTGCCAGCAGCGTGGGGTCCTCTGGGGCCAACGTCGTGGCTTTC
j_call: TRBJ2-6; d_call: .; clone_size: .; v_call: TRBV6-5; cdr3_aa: CASSYSTAPVASVLTF; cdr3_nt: TGTGCCAGCAGTTACTCGACAGCGCCTGTGGCCAGCGTCCTGACTTTC
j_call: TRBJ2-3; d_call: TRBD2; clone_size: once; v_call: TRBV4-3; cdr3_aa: CAGSQGTSGGTCTQYF; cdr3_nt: TGCGCCGGCAGCCAGGGGACTAGCGGGGGAACATGTACGCAGTATTTT
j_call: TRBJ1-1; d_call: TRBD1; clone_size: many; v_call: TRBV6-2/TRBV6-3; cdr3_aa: CASNVGGLTNTEAFF; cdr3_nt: TGTGCCAGCAACGTAGGGGGCTTGACTAACACTGAAGCTTTCTTT
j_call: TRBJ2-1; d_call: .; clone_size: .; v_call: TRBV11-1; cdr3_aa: CVSSRPGGSEQSF; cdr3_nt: TGTGTCAGCAGTCGCCCAGGGGGGAGCGAGCAGTCCTTC
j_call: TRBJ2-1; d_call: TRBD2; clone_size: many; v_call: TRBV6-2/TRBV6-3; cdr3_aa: CASSYLARLAGPKKNEQFF; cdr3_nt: TGTGCCAGCAGTTACTTGGCGAGGCTAGCGGGACCTAAGAAAAATGAGCAGTTCTTC
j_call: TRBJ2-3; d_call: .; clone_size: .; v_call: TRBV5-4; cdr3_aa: CASSLVDTDAQYF; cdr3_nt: TGTGCCAGCAGCCTGGTCGACACAGATGCGCAGTATTTT
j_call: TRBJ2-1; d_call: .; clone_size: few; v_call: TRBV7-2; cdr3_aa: CASSLHAEPYNEQFF; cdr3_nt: TGTGCCAGCAGCCTACACGCCGAACCATACAATGAGCAGTTCTTC
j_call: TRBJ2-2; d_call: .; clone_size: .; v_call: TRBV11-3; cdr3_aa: CAIRSRVGRTGELLF; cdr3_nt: TGTGCCATCCGCTCTCGGGTCGGCCGGACCGGGGAGCTGCTTTTT
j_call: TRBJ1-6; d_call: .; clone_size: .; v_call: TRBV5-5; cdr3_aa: CASSLVTGTSPLHF; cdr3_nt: TGTGCCAGCAGCTTAGTAACGGGGACGTCACCCCTCCACTTT
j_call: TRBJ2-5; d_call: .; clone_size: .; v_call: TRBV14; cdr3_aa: CASSQHLGGQETQYF; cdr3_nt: TGTGCCAGCAGCCAACATTTAGGGGGCCAAGAGACCCAGTACTTC
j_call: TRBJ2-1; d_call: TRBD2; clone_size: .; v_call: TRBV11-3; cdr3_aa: CTSGSRISGGEQFF; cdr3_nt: TGTACCAGCGGCTCCCGGATTAGCGGGGGTGAGCAGTTCTTC
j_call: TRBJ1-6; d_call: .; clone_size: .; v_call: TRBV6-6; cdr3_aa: CASRPSDGCNSPLHF; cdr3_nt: TGTGCCAGCAGGCCGTCAGACGGCTGCAATTCACCCCTCCACTTT
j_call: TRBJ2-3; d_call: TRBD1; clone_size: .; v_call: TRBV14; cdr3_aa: CVSSQERRQGMTDTQYF; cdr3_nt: TGTGTCAGCAGCCAAGAACGGAGACAGGGGATGACAGATACTCAGTATTTT
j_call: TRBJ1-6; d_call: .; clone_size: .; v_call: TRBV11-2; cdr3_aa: CDSSLDASNSPLHF; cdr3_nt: TGTGACAGCAGCTTAGATGCTAGTAATTCACCCCTCCACTTT
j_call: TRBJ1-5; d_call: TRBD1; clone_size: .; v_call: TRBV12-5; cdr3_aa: CSSGGQLFNSNQPQHF; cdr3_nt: TGCTCTAGTGGGGGACAGCTTTTTAATAGCAATCAGCCCCAGCATTTT
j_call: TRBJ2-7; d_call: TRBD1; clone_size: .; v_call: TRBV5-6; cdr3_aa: CASSSGQGGHF; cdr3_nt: TGTGCCAGCAGCAGCGGACAGGGTGGGCACTTC
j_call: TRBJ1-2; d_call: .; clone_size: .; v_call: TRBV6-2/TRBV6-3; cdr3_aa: CASSYQEGGHGYAF; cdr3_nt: TGTGCCAGCAGTTACCAGGAGGGCGGCCATGGCTACGCCTTC
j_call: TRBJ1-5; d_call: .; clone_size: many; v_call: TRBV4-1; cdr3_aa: CASSQDQGQPQHF; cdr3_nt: TGCGCCAGCAGCCAAGATCAGGGTCAGCCCCAGCATTTT
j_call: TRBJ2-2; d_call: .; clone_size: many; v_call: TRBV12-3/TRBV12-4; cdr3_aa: CASRPGGGLRTGELFF; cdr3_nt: TGTGCCAGCAGGCCCGGAGGGGGCCTTAGAACCGGGGAGCTGTTTTTT
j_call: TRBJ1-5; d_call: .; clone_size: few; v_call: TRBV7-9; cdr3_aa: CASSLDPSEGNQPQHF; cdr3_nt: TGTGCCAGTAGCTTAGACCCCTCCGAGGGCAATCAGCCCCAGCATTTT
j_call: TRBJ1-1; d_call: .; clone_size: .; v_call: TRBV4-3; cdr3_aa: CASNQHKRITEAFF; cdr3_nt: TGCGCCAGCAACCAACACAAGAGGATCACTGAAGCTTTCTTT
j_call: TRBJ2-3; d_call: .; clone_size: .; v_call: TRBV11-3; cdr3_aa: CVSSPAGQGGHTQYF; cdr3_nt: TGTGTCAGCAGTCCCGCCGGCCAGGGAGGTCATACGCAGTATTTT
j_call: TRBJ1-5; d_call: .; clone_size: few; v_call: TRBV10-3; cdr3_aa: CAITQWGAQPQHF; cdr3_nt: TGTGCCATCACCCAGTGGGGTGCTCAGCCCCAGCATTTT
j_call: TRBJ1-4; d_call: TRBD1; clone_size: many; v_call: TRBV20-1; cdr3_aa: CSAETGGQDEKLFF; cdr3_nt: TGCAGTGCTGAAACAGGGGGTCAGGATGAAAAACTGTTTTTT
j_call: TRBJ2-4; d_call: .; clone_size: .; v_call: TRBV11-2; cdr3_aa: CSSSLGVLPLQGVKNIQYF; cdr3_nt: TGTTCCAGCAGCCTAGGAGTCCTCCCCCTCCAAGGGGTCAAAAACATTCAGTACTTC
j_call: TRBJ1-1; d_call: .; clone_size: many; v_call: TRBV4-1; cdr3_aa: CASSQESRPLGGEAFF; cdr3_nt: TGCGCCAGCAGCCAAGAATCGCGACCGCTAGGCGGTGAAGCTTTCTTT
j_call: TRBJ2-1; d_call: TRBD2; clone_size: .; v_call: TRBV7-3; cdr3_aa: CASNFRGELAGVNEQFF; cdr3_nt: TGTGCCAGCAACTTCCGCGGGGAACTAGCGGGGGTAAATGAGCAGTTCTTC
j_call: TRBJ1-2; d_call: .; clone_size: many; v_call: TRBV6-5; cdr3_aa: CASRVGAYGYTF; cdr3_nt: TGTGCCAGCAGGGTAGGGGCGTATGGCTACACCTTC
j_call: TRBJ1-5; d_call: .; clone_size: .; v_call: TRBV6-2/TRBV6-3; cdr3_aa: CARKRDNNQPQHF; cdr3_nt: TGTGCCAGAAAGAGAGACAACAATCAGCCCCAGCATTTT
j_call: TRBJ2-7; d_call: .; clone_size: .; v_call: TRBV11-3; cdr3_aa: CASSLWARVSYEQYF; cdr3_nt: TGTGCCAGCAGCTTGTGGGCACGGGTCTCCTATGAGCAGTACTTC
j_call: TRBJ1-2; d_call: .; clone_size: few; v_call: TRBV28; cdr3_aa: CASSFSGAQGRLSYGYTF; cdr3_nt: TGTGCCAGCAGTTTTTCCGGGGCCCAAGGACGCTTATCCTATGGCTACACCTTC
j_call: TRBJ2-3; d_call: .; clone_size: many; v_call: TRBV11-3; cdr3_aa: CASSQWDPPITTRDTQYF; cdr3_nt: TGTGCCAGCAGCCAGTGGGACCCACCAATTACAACAAGAGATACGCAGTATTTT
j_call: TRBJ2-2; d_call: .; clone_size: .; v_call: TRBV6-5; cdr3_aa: CASSGPGPPPFANTGELFF; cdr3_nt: TGTGCCAGCAGTGGTCCGGGACCGCCACCGTTTGCGAACACTGGGGAGCTGTTTTTT
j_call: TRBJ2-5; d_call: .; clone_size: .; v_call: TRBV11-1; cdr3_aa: CASSPGGGSRELRYF; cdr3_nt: TGTGCCAGCAGCCCCGGTGGGGGTTCTCGAGAGCTCCGGTACTTC
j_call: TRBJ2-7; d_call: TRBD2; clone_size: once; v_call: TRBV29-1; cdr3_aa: CSVMGLGNEQYF; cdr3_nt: TGCAGCGTCATGGGACTAGGCAACGAGCAGTACTTC
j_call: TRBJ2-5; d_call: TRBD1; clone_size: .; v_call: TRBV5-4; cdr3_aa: CDSKGRGHQETQYF; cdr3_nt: TGTGACAGCAAAGGTAGGGGGCACCAAGAGACCCAGTACTTC
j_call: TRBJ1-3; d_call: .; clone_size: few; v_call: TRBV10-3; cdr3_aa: CAINSDGSSGNTIYF; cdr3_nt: TGTGCCATCAACTCGGACGGATCCTCTGGAAACACCATATATTTT
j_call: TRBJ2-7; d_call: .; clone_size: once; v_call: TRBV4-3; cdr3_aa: CASSQDYDDWVDEQYF; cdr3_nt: TGCGCCAGCAGTCAAGATTATGATGACTGGGTCGATGAGCAGTACTTC
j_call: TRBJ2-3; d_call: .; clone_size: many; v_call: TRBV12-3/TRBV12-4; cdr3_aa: CASRRLMRDTQYF; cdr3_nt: TGTGCCAGCAGACGATTAATGAGAGATACGCAGTATTTT
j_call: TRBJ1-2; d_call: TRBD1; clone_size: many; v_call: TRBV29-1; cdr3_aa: CSVELGTGGGGGYTF; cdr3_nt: TGCAGCGTTGAATTAGGTACAGGGGGAGGCGGTGGCTACACCTTC
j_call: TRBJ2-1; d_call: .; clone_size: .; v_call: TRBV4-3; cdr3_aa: CASSQWRGGNDLFF; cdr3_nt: TGCGCCAGCAGCCAGTGGAGGGGGGGCAATGATCTGTTCTTC